The 3 T cell receptor beta chains given below trace back to one sample, sequenced in a study of blood T cell repertoires in COVID-19. This table comes from immunoSEQ multiplex PCR, and its TCRdb copy is limited to in-frame clones, with some not included. The repertoire holds 220,000 or so clones, with around 90% as singletons. Specimen: peripheral blood. These TCRs come from a man aged 55 to 70 with COVID-19, enrolled during active disease.

The CDR3 region is CASSIDRGHDGYTF. CDR3 DNA sequence: TGTGCCAGTAGTATCGACAGGGGGCATGATGGCTACACCTTC. The V call is TRBV19, the J call TRBJ1-2; 10 bases agree with TRBD1. The germline V gene has CDR1 LNHDA and CDR2 SQIVND (reference sequence). V lost 3 bases to trimming and J lost 6 bases; unmatched junction nucleotides: 4. CDR3 length equals 14 residues.

The gene calls are TRBV10-2 and TRBJ1-6, with a tentative D call TRBD1 (6 bases). V was shortened by 8 bases and J by 8 bases, with 16 bases between the two germline ends. Germline V gene sequence: CDR1 WSHSY, CDR2 SAAADI. CDR3 length: 14 amino acids. For the CDR3, the DNA is TGCGCCAGCCCCCGGGACAAGGACTATTCACCCCTCCACTTT. Its translation is CASPRDKDYSPLHF.

The chain is built from TRBV2 and TRBJ2-3; D unresolved. Germline V CDR1 and CDR2: SNHLY, FYNNEI. The CDR3 length is 14 residues. Trimming pared 7 bases from V and 0 bases from J, leaving 11 bases between. The CDR3 region has the DNA TGTGCCAGCAAATTGACATATAGCACAGATACGCAGTATTTT. Encoded protein: CASKLTYSTDTQYF.